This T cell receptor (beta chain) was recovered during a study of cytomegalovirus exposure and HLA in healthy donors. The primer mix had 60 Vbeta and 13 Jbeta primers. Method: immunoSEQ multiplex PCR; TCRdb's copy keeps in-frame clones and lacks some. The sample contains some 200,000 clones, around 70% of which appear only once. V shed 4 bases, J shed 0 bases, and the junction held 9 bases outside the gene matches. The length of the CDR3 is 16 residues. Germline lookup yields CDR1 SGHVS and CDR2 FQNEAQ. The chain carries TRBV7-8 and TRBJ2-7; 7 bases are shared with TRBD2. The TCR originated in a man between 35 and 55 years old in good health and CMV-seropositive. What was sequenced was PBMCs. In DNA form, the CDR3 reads TGTGCCAGCAGCTGGGAGGGAATAGAGCCCTCCTACGAGCAGTACTTC. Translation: CASSWEGIEPSYEQYF.